This T cell receptor (beta chain) is drawn from a study of cytomegalovirus exposure and HLA in healthy donors. The PCR was carried out with 60 Vbeta primers and 13 Jbeta primers. The protocol was immunoSEQ multiplex PCR, while the TCRdb copy is restricted to in-frame clones and leaves out a portion. The sample has some 98,000 clones; about 81% are singletons. Input material: PBMCs. The receptor was derived from a man between 40 and 49 years old in good health and CMV-seronegative.

The chain's CDR3 is CASSLGLDRGAGYTF. CDR3 nucleotides: TGTGCCAGCAGCTTAGGGTTGGACAGGGGGGCCGGCTACACCTTC. The chain is built from TRBV5-4 and TRBJ1-2; the match to TRBD1 covers 10 bases. V was pared by 2 bases and J by 8 bases, with 9 bases of the junction left unmatched. The CDR3 loop spans 15 amino acids. Germline lookup yields CDR1 SGHNT and CDR2 YYREEE (reference sequence).